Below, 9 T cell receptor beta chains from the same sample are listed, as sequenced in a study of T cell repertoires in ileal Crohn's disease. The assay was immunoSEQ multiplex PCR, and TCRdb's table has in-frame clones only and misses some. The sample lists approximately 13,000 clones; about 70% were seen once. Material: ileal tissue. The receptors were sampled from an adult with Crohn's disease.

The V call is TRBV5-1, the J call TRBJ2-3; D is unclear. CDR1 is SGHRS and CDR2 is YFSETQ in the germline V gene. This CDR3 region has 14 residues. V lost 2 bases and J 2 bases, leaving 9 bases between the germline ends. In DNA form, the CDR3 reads TGCGCCAGCAGCTTCGCGGAACCCACAGATACGCAGTATTTT. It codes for CASSFAEPTDTQYF.

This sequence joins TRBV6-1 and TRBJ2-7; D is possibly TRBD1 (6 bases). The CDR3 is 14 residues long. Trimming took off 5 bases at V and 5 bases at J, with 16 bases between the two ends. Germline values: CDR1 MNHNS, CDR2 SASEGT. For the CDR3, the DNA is TGTGCCAGCAGTAGGACAGAGTACCTACACGAGCAGTACTTC. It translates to CASSRTEYLHEQYF.

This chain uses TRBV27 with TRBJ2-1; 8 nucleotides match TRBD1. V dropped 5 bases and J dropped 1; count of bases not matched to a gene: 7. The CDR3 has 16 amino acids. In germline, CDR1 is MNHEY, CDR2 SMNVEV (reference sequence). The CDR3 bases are TGTGCCAGCAGTCCTAGGACAGGGCTGTCCTACAATGAGCAGTTCTTC. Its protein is CASSPRTGLSYNEQFF.

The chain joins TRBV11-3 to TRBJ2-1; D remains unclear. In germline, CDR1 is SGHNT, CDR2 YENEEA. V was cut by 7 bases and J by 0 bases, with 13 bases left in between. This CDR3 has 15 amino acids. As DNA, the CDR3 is TGTGCCAGCACCCTCAACGGATACTCCTACAATGAGCAGTTCTTC. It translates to CASTLNGYSYNEQFF. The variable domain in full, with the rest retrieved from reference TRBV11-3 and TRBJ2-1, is EAGVVQSPRYKIIEKKQPVAFWCNPISGHNTLYWYLQNLGQGPELLIRYENEEAVDDSQLPKDRFSAERLKGVDSTLKIQPAELGDSAVYLCASTLNGYSYNEQFFGPGTRLTVL.

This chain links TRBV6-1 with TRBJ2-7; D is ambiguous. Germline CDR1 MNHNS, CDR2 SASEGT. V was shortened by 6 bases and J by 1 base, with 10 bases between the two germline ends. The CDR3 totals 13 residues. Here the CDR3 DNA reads TGTGCCAGCAGGGGCCCCTATTCCTACGAGCAGTACTTC. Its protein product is CASRGPYSYEQYF.

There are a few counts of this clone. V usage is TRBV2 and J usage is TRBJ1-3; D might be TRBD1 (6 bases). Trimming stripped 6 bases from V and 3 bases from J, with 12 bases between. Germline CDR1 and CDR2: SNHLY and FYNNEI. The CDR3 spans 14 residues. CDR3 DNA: TGTGCCAGCAGAGGACAGACTAATGGAAACACCATATATTTT. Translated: CASRGQTNGNTIYF.

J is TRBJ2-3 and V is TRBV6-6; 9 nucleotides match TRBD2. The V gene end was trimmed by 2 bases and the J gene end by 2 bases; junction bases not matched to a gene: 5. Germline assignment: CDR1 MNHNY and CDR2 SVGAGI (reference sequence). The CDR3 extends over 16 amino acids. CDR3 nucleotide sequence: TGTGCCAGCAGTTACGGGCTAGCGGGGATCACAGATACGCAGTATTTT. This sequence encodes CASSYGLAGITDTQYF.

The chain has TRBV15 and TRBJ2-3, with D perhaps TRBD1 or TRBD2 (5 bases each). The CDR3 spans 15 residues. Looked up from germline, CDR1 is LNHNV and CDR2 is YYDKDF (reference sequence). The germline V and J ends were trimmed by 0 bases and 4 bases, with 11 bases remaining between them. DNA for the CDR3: TGTGCCACCAGCAGAGACCGGGGCAGCTCAGATACGCAGTATTTT. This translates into CATSRDRGSSDTQYF.

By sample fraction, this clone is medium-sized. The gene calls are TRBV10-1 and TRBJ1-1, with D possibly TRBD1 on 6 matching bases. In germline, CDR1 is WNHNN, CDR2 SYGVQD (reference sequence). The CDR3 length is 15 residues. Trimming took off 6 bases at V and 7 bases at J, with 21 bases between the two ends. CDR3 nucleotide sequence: TGCGCCAGCAGCCGGGACCCCCGTGAGGGGGGTGAAGCTTTCTTT. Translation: CASSRDPREGGEAFF.